The 26 T cell receptor beta chains in this list originate from one sample, sequenced in a study of CD8 T cells in ankylosing spondylitis. Points from the study as a whole: Within ankylosing spondylitis blood, a TCR beta motif made up of eight highly homologous variants appeared to be characteristic.

MiXCR was run by TCRdb on the 5' RACE reads, yielding one entry per CDR3 protein. The sample shows tens of thousands of distinct CDR3 sequences, around 8.3% of them seen only once. Antigen specificity for these receptors is unknown. The sample consisted of blood, either unsorted or a sorted T cell fraction (not recorded which). All receptors come from a male donor with ankylosing spondylitis.

Ten or more counts support this clonotype. The V call is TRBV21-1, the J call TRBJ2-1; the listed D gene, TRBD2, was not tested against the DNA. TRBV21-1 is termed a pseudogene. There are 22 residues in the CDR3. CDR3 nucleotides: TGTGCCAGCAGCAAAAAATCGCGGGCCAACCCCCTAGCGGGAGCCTCCTACAATGAGCAGTTCTTC. Protein product: CASSKKSRANPLAGASYNEQFF.

The CDR3 DNA sequence: TGTGCCAGCAGTAGGTCCGACGACGGGGAACTAGCTTTCTTT. Residues: CASSRSDDGELAFF. This chain links TRBV6-1 with TRBJ1-1; D is unresolved. Germline V gene data show CDR1 as MNHNS and CDR2 as SASEGT. This CDR3 comprises 14 residues. V was cut by 5 bases and J by 10 bases, with 20 bases left in between.

This clonotype was seen repeatedly, ten times or more. The chain recombines TRBV29-1 with TRBJ1-1, with 7 bases that match TRBD1. CDR1 SQVTM and CDR2 ANQGSEA come from the germline V gene. There are 14 residues in the CDR3. Unmatched junction bases numbered 13, after V lost 7 bases and J lost 5 bases. CDR3 loop: CSAYRGHLGTEAFF. The CDR3 DNA sequence: TGCAGCGCCTACAGGGGCCACCTAGGGACTGAAGCTTTCTTT.

This clonotype was detected ten times or more. The chain employs TRBV7-2 and TRBJ2-3, with 7 positions matching TRBD1. The CDR3 extends over 15 amino acids. With 8 bases clipped from V and 2 bases from J, the junction kept 10 bases outside the gene matches. CDR1 is SGHTA and CDR2 is FQGNSA in the germline V gene. The CDR3 DNA sequence: TGTGCCAGCGGGAACGGCAGGGGGAACACAGATACGCAGTATTTT. This sequence encodes CASGNGRGNTDTQYF.

This clonotype was counted between two and nine times. The chain joins TRBV19 to TRBJ2-1; a possible D gene is TRBD2 (7 bases). Trimming pared 0 bases from V and 8 bases from J, leaving 17 bases between. CDR1 is LNHDA and CDR2 is SQIVND in the germline V gene (reference sequence). The CDR3 is 16 residues long. The CDR3 spells CASSIDPPGRGDEQFF. The DNA of the CDR3 is TGTGCCAGTAGTATAGACCCGCCGGGGAGGGGGGATGAGCAGTTCTTC.

The sample holds many counts of this clonotype. V gene TRBV7-9 combines with J gene TRBJ1-1; D unresolved. V lost 7 bases to trimming and J lost 6 bases, with 12 bases between them. The CDR3 spans 12 residues. Per germline, CDR1 SEHNR and CDR2 FQNEAQ (reference sequence). CDR3 amino acids: CASIPWVSEAFF. CDR3 nucleotide sequence: TGTGCCAGCATCCCTTGGGTCTCTGAAGCTTTCTTT.

The chain carries TRBV5-8 and TRBJ2-7, with D possibly being TRBD1 or TRBD2 (5 bases each). The CDR3 runs to 14 residues. Germline V gives CDR1 SGHTS, CDR2 YDEGEE. V was pared by 4 bases and J by 5 bases, with 16 bases between. The CDR3 here is CASSHGGFLNEQYV. The CDR3 DNA is TGTGCCAGCAGCCATGGGGGATTCTTAAACGAGCAGTACGTC.

This clonotype showed up many times. The V call is TRBV12-3 or TRBV12-4, the J call TRBJ1-1, with D possibly matching TRBD1 (5 bases). CDR3 size: 14 residues. Trimming took 5 bases from V and 0 from J, leaving 10 bases between them. The CDR3 coding sequence is TGTGCCAGCAGTCCAGGGTTTATGAACACTGAAGCTTTCTTT. Protein sequence: CASSPGFMNTEAFF.

This clonotype was seen ten or more times. This rearrangement joins TRBV7-9 to TRBJ2-7; perhaps TRBD2 as D (7 bases). V was trimmed by 5 bases and J by 4 bases, leaving 21 bases between them. The CDR3 sequence is 16 residues long. The germline gives CDR1 SEHNR, CDR2 FQNEAQ (reference sequence). The CDR3 loop reads CASSPHGGGQGYEQYF. DNA for the CDR3: TGTGCCAGCAGCCCTCATGGGGGGGGCCAAGGATACGAGCAGTACTTC.

This rearrangement joins TRBV11-1 to TRBJ1-1, with a tentative D call TRBD1 (6 bases). Trimming shortened V by 3 bases and J by 0 bases, and 20 bases separated the two germline ends. This CDR3 spans 18 amino acids. CDR1 is SGHAT, CDR2 FQDESV, per germline (reference sequence). For the CDR3, the DNA is TGTGCCAGCAGCTTGAGAAACTTTGCAGGGGCGGTGAACACTGAAGCTTTCTTT. Its translation is CASSLRNFAGAVNTEAFF.

This clonotype has just a few counts. V is TRBV10-3 and J is TRBJ2-3, with D perhaps being TRBD1 or TRBD2 (5 bases each). CDR1 and CDR2 from the germline V gene are ENHRY and SYGVKD. The CDR3 extends over 15 amino acids. The germline V and J ends were trimmed by 5 bases and 2 bases, with 14 bases remaining between them. CDR3 amino acids: CAISPGTTSTDTQYF. The CDR3 DNA follows: TGTGCCATCAGTCCCGGGACGACATCCACAGATACGCAGTATTTT.

This clonotype was seen ten or more times. V and J are TRBV13 and TRBJ2-7, with D possibly TRBD2 on 5 matching bases. From germline, CDR1 is PRHDT and CDR2 FYEKMQ (reference sequence). V was cut by 5 bases and J by 4 bases, with 15 bases left in between. This CDR3 comprises 14 residues. CDR3: CASSITGRGYEQYV. The CDR3 coding sequence is TGTGCCAGCAGCATCACCGGACGGGGTTACGAGCAGTACGTC.

The count of this clonotype is one. This sequence joins TRBV4-1 and TRBJ2-1, with a tentative D call TRBD1 (6 bases). Trimming shortened V by 5 bases and J by 3 bases, and 14 bases separated the two germline ends. This CDR3 has 15 residues. Germline V gives CDR1 MGHRA, CDR2 YSYEKL. In DNA form, the CDR3 reads TGCGCCAGCAGCGCCCGACAGGAGTTCTACAATGAGCAGTTCTTC. It codes for CASSARQEFYNEQFF.

This clonotype was seen ten or more times. The chain is built from TRBV5-1 and TRBJ1-5; D ambiguous. V lost 5 bases and J lost 7, with 10 bases in between. Germline CDR1 and CDR2: SGHRS and YFSETQ. CDR3 size: 12 residues. The DNA for the CDR3 is TGCGCCAGCAGAACTCCAAGGCAGCCCCAGCATTTT. Translation: CASRTPRQPQHF.

On this clonotype: This may come from a read error, since a much larger clone is one base off. This CDR3 is missing its conserved last phenylalanine or tryptophan, likely due to a read error. CDR3 sequence: CRVWREPNEQFC. CDR3 sequence (DNA): TGCAGGGTTTGGCGGGAGCCCAATGAGCAGTTCTGC. The rearrangement links TRBV20-1 to TRBJ2-1; 7 bases are a match to TRBD2. This CDR3 comprises 12 residues. In germline, CDR1 is DFQATT, CDR2 SNEGSKA (reference sequence).

This clonotype turned up a few times. The chain links TRBV27 to TRBJ2-1; D may be TRBD2 (5 bases). Between the trimmed V and J ends, which lost 5 bases and 9 bases, there was a span of 17 bases. Germline V gene lookup returns CDR1 MNHEY and CDR2 SMNVEV (reference sequence). The CDR3 covers 14 residues. In DNA form, the CDR3 reads TGTGCCAGCAGTGCCGGACTGATTTCTGCTGAGCAGTTCTTC. It yields the protein CASSAGLISAEQFF.

This clonotype occurred a few times. The rearrangement uses TRBV5-6 and TRBJ1-6; perhaps TRBD1 as D (5 bases). V lost 2 bases and J lost 6, with 15 bases in between. CDR3 length: 16 amino acids. CDR1 is SGHDT, CDR2 YYEEEE, per germline. The CDR3 DNA follows: TGTGCCAGCAGCTTTACAGGCGCACGATTTAATTCACCCCTCCACTTT. Protein: CASSFTGARFNSPLHF.

This clonotype has at least ten counts. This chain links TRBV4-1 with TRBJ2-1, with D uncertain. The V gene lost 1 base and the J gene lost 5 bases, with 6 bases spanning the gap. Germline V lookup: CDR1 MGHRA, CDR2 YSYEKL. This CDR3 contains 13 residues. CDR3: CASSQAGHNEQFF. Here the CDR3 DNA reads TGCGCCAGCAGCCAAGCCGGACACAATGAGCAGTTCTTC.

The chain combines TRBV27 with TRBJ2-7; D call uncertain. The CDR3 length is 15 residues. V lost 5 bases and J 5 bases, leaving 19 bases between the germline ends. Per germline, CDR1 MNHEY and CDR2 SMNVEV (reference sequence). CDR3 residues: CASSPARSAAHEQYV. The CDR3 DNA is TGTGCCAGCAGTCCCGCCCGGTCCGCCGCCCACGAGCAGTACGTC.

This chain links TRBV18 with TRBJ2-7; TRBD1 matches at 8 bases. The CDR3 covers 15 residues. The junction had 6 bases not matched to a gene; V was cut back by 3 bases and J by 2 bases. Germline V lookup: CDR1 KGHSH, CDR2 LQKENI. DNA for the CDR3: TGTGCCAGCTCACCTTCGGACAGGGCCCCCTACGAGCAGTACTTC. Amino acids: CASSPSDRAPYEQYF.

This clonotype was found many times. The chain has TRBV29-1 and TRBJ2-5; TRBD1 aligns across 8 bases. With V trimmed by 7 bases and J by 3 bases, 10 bases remained unmatched. Germline CDR1 is SQVTM and CDR2 is ANQGSEA. CDR3 length: 14 residues. For the CDR3, the DNA is TGCAGCGCTCCAGGGGCAGGGGGCGAAGAGACCCAGTACTTC. It codes for CSAPGAGGEETQYF.

For the CDR3, the DNA is TGTGCCAGCAAAGCCAGCTCTGGGGCCAACGTCCTGACTTTC. Its translation: CASKASSGANVLTF. The gene calls are TRBV5-4 and TRBJ2-6; D not resolved. V gave up 6 bases and J gave up 0 bases, with 7 bases separating them. The length of the CDR3 is 14 residues. Looked up from germline, CDR1 is SGHNT and CDR2 is YYREEE (reference sequence).

The V call is TRBV6-1, the J call TRBJ2-1, with D possibly TRBD1 on 5 matching bases. The CDR3 covers 14 residues. Trimming left V 8 bases short and J 3 bases short, with 14 bases between. Germline CDR1 MNHNS, CDR2 SASEGT. The CDR3, as DNA: TGTGCCAGCGGGGCCAGGCACCGCTACAATGAGCAGTTCTTC. This gives the protein CASGARHRYNEQFF.

This clonotype has ten or more counts. The chain is built from TRBV12-3 or TRBV12-4 and TRBJ2-1; D is ambiguous. The CDR3 sequence is 14 residues long. The V end lost 4 bases, the J end lost 1 base, and 8 bases lay between the germline ends. CDR3: CASSSHYSYNEQFF. CDR3 DNA sequence: TGTGCCAGCAGTTCGCATTATTCCTACAATGAGCAGTTCTTC.

This chain links TRBV19 with TRBJ2-3; D is ambiguous. The germline CDR1 and CDR2 sequences are LNHDA and SQIVND (reference sequence). Between the trimmed V and J ends, which lost 10 bases and 3 bases, there was a span of 5 bases. The CDR3 loop spans 10 amino acids. The CDR3 here is CATGTDTQYF. Written as DNA, the CDR3 is TGTGCCACTGGTACAGATACGCAGTATTTT.

The table lists this clonotype with many counts. This chain links TRBV6-1 with TRBJ2-1, with 11 bases aligning to TRBD1. CDR3 length: 16 residues. J lost 9 bases, V lost 7 bases, and 14 bases had no gene match. Germline V gives CDR1 MNHNS, CDR2 SASEGT. The CDR3 loop reads CASTPTPGQGGGEQFF. The DNA for the CDR3 is TGTGCCAGCACCCCCACTCCGGGACAGGGGGGAGGTGAGCAGTTCTTC.